This TCR beta chain comes out of a study of T cell changes during pregnancy in multiple sclerosis. TCRdb's table, derived via immunoSEQ multiplex PCR, lists solely in-frame clones and lacks some. The repertoire holds about 73,000 clones, with approximately 92% as singletons. The V gene's germline CDR1 is GTSNPN and CDR2 SVGIG (reference sequence). The CDR3 loop spans 13 amino acids. V dropped 7 bases and J dropped 5 bases, with 15 bases sitting between them. The gene calls are TRBV30 and TRBJ2-4; TRBD1 might be the D (5 bases). The sequence was obtained from a female donor in good health, enrolled as a control in a pregnancy study. The material sequenced was peripheral blood, taken in the third trimester of pregnancy. CDR3 sequence: CALDQGFQNIQYF. CDR3 DNA: TGTGCCTTGGATCAGGGTTTCCAAAACATTCAGTACTTC.